This T cell receptor (beta chain) was captured in a study of OX40 agonist ivuxolimab in advanced cancers. Study context: Dosing consisted of intravenous ivuxolimab at 0.01 to 10 mg/kg every 2 weeks. Patients achieving partial responses numbered three: one hepatocellular carcinoma case and two cutaneous melanoma cases.

Points on this clone: Its antigen remains unknown.

Findings and caveats of the study: Among the lowest levels of clonal expansion were found in partial responders at 0.1-3.0 mg/kg. The study observed clonal expansion of CD4+ and CD8+ blood T cells by week 6 at 0.1 to 3.0 mg/kg.

Repertoires were generated with immunoSEQ multiplex PCR, while TCRdb's copy carries only in-frame clones and drops some. The sample carries about 32,000 clones, around 81% recorded once. This receptor was taken from an adult with an advanced solid tumor such as melanoma, head and neck, liver or kidney cancer. The specimen was CD4+ or CD8+ T cells sorted from blood, collected in a trial of the OX40 agonist ivuxolimab.

The CDR3 protein is CAWSQGGREQYF. The CDR3 bases are TGTGCCTGGAGTCAGGGGGGTCGGGAGCAGTACTTC. V usage is TRBV30 and J usage is TRBJ2-7; weak D call: TRBD1 (7 bases). With 2 bases removed from V and 7 bases from J, the gap between germline ends came to 12 bases. Per the germline V gene, CDR1 is GTSNPN and CDR2 is SVGIG (reference sequence). The CDR3 loop spans 12 amino acids.